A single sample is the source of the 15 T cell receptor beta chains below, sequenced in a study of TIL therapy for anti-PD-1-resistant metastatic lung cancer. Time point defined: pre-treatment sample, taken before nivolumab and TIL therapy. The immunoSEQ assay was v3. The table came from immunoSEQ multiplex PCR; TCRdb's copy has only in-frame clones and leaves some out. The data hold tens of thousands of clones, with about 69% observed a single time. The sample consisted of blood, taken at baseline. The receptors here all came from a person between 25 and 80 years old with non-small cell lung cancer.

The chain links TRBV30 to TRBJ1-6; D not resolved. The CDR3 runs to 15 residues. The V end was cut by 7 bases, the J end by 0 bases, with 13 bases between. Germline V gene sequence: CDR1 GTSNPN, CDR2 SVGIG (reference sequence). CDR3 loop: CAFPTGSSYNSPLHF. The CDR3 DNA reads TGTGCCTTTCCGACCGGGAGCTCCTATAATTCACCCCTCCACTTT.

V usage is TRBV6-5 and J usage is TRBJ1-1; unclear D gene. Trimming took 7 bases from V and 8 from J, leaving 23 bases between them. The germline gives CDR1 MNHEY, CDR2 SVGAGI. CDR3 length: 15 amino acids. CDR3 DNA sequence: TGTGCCAGCAACGACCGCCCCAATGGCCAGCAAGAAGCTTTCTTT. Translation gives CASNDRPNGQQEAFF.

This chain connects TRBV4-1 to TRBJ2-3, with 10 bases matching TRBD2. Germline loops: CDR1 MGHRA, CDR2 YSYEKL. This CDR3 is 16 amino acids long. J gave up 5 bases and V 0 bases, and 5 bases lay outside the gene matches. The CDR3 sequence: CASSQERAGGRDTQYF. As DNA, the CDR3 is TGCGCCAGCAGCCAAGAACGAGCGGGGGGGCGAGATACGCAGTATTTT.

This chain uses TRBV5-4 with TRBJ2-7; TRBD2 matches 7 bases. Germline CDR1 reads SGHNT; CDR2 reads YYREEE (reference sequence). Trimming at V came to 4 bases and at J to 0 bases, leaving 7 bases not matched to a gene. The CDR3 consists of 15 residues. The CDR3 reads CASSASGASSYEQYF. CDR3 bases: TGTGCCAGCAGCGCCAGCGGGGCTAGCTCCTACGAGCAGTACTTC.

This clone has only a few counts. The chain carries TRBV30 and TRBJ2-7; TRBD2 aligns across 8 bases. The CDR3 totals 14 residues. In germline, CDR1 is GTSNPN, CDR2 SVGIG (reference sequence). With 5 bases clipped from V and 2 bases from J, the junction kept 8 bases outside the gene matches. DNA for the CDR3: TGTGCCTGGGTGAAGGGCGGGGGGACCTACGAGCAGTACTTC. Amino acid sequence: CAWVKGGGTYEQYF.

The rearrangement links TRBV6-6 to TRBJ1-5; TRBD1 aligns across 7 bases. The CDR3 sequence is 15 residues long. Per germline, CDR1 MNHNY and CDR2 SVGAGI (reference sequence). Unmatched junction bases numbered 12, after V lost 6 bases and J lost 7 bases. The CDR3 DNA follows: TGTGCCAGCAGAACCCGACAGGGCTTGGGACAGCCCCAGCATTTT. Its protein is CASRTRQGLGQPQHF.

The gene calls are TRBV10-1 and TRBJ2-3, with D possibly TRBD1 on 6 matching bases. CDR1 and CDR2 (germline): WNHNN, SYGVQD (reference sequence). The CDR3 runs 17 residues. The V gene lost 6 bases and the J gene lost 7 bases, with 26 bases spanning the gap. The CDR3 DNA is TGCGCCAGCAGCCCCACAACACAGGGCCTTATGGGAAATACGCAGTATTTT. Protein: CASSPTTQGLMGNTQYF.

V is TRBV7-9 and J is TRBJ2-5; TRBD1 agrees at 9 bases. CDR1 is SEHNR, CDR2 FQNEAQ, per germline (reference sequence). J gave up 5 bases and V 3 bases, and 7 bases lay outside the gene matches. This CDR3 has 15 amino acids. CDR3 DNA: TGTGCCAGCAGCTTCTCGGGACAGGGATGGGAGACCCAGTACTTC. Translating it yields CASSFSGQGWETQYF.

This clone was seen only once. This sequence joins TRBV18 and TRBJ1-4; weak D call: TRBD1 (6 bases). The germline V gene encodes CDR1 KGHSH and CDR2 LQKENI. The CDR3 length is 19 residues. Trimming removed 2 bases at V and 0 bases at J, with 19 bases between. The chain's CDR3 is CASSPSIDGGRATNEKLFF. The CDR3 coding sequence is TGTGCCAGCTCACCATCTATCGATGGGGGGCGAGCAACTAATGAAAAACTGTTTTTT.

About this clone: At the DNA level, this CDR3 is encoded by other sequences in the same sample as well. The CDR3 protein is CASSSGANYGYTF. Written as DNA, the CDR3 is TGTGCCAGCAGCTCAGGAGCTAACTATGGCTACACCTTC. The chain is built from TRBV7-9 and TRBJ1-2; D unclear. The germline V and J ends were trimmed by 4 bases and 0 bases, with 6 bases remaining between them. Germline CDR1 SEHNR, CDR2 FQNEAQ (reference sequence). This CDR3 has 13 amino acids.

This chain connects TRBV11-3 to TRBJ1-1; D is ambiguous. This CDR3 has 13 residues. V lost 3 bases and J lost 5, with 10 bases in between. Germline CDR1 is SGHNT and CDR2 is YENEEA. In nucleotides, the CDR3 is TGTGCCAGCAGCTTTCAGGTTAGAACTGAAGCTTTCTTT. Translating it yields CASSFQVRTEAFF.

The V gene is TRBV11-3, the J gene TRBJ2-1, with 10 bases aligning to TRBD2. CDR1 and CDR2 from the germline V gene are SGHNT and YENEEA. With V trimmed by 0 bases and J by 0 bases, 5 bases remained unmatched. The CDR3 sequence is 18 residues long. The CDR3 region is CASSLDRASGSSYNEQFF. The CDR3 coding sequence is TGTGCCAGCAGCTTAGATCGGGCTAGCGGGAGCTCCTACAATGAGCAGTTCTTC.

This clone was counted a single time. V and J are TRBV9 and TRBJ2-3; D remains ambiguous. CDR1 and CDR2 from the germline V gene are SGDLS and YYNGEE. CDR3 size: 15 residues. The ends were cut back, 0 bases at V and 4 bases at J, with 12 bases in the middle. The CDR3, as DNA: TGTGCCAGCAGCGTAGTTGGCATGGGGTCAGATACGCAGTATTTT. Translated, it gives CASSVVGMGSDTQYF.

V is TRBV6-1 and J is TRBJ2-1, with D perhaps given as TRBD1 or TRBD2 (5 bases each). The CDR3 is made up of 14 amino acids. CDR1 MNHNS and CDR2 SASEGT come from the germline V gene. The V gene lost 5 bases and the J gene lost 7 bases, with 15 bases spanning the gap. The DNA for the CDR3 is TGTGCCAGCAGTTTTACCGGGGCCACAAATGAGCAGTTCTTC. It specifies CASSFTGATNEQFF.

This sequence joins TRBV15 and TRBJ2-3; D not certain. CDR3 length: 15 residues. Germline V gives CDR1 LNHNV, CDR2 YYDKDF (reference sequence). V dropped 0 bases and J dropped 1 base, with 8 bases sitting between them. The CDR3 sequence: CATSREYLGTDTQYF. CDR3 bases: TGTGCCACCAGCAGAGAATATTTGGGCACAGATACGCAGTATTTT. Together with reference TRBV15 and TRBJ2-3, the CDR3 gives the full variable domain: DAMVIQNPRYQVTQFGKPVTLSCSQTLNHNVMYWYQQKSSQAPKLLFHYYDKDFNNEADTPDNFQSRRPNTSFCFLDIRSPGLGDTAMYLCATSREYLGTDTQYFGPGTRLTVL.